The entry below describes one TCR beta chain. Its antigen is currently not known. No much larger clonotype is one base removed from it; base qualities were not supplied. The data derive from a study of blood T cell repertoires in COVID-19 (dated by TCRdb to between 2020 and 2021). Context from the whole study: Collaborator samples came from the United States, Italy and Spain and covered acute and convalescent phases of COVID-19. The prospective study material was composed of cDNA or gDNA derived from T cells, B-cell-depleted T cells, or PBMCs. The dataset comprised deeply sampled blood TCRbeta repertoires from subjects exposed to, actively infected with, or recovered from COVID-19. The repertoires were released in a freely available public database intended as a resource for research on the immune response to SARS-CoV-2. Samples came from the ongoing ImmuneRACE study (first 160 participants) plus 1,254 subjects from 6 global collaborators. A de-identified subject ID, COVID-19 status, age in years and sex were almost always included in the sample metadata. HLA class I and class II types, where available, came from metadata supplied by the sample provider rather than from assay-based typing.

Each collaborating institution followed its own protocols to collect whole blood in K2EDTA tubes. Collaborator samples were shipped for TCRbeta analysis as frozen whole blood, isolated PBMCs, or DNA extracted from either sample type. TCRbeta CDR3 regions were amplified from genomic DNA by means of the immunoSEQ Assay, a bias-controlled multiplex PCR. On the study's bioinformatics: Nucleated cell counts per sample were estimated from amplification of reference gene primers within the assay. To quantify the absolute abundance of each unique TCRbeta CDR3 rearrangement, sequence reads were collapsed and filtered. For each sample, productive Simpson clonality was calculated by taking the square root of Simpson's diversity index across productive rearrangements. TCRdb stores this immuneACCESS table with in-frame sequences only. Part of the clones is absent; in the studies checked, under half of the shortfall reflects unresolved V genes, and no reason is known for the rest. V and J calls and clone size are given by that table; D and trimming were obtained from the DNA. This sample is represented by 90,000 to 100,000 clones; nearly 90% of them were singletons. Roughly 4.3% of the sample rests with the top ten.

Study-wide findings and limitations: The quantity of clinical and demographic metadata differed by source and by participant and was supplied without curation.

Trimming removed 2 bases from V and 4 bases from J; the gene matches leave 8 bases unexplained. As encoded in the germline V gene, CDR1 is MNHEY while CDR2 is SVGEGT. Inclusive of the bounding cysteine and phenylalanine, the CDR3 is 17 residues long. This entry keeps only the CDR3 DNA: 51 bases, framed from base 1. This sequence was found in a man between 70 and 80 years old with acute or convalescent COVID-19. The rearranged segments are TRBV6-2 or TRBV6-3 and TRBJ2-5; TRBD2 aligns with 12 central bases. The sequencing sample was made of peripheral blood. DNA sequence: TGTGCCAGCAGTTACGGCCCTAGCGGGGGGGCCGGAGAGACCCAGTACTTC. Its translation reads: CASSYGPSGGAGETQYF.